Shown below are 20 T cell receptor beta chains from a single sample sequenced in a study of blood T cell repertoires in COVID-19. Data came from immunoSEQ multiplex PCR; TCRdb stores just in-frame clones and leaves some out. Of about 16,000 clones in the sample, about 88% were seen once. The sequencing sample was made of peripheral blood. All receptors derive from a man between 60 and 75 years old with acute or convalescent COVID-19.

The chain has TRBV3-1 (or the pseudogene TRBV3-2) and TRBJ1-1; the D gene is possibly TRBD1 (5 bases). The V gene lost 0 bases and the J gene lost 7 bases, with 21 bases spanning the gap. CDR1 LGHDT and CDR2 YNNKEL come from the germline V gene (reference sequence). The CDR3 is 17 residues long. As DNA, the CDR3 is TGTGCCAGCAGCCAAGATCGGGGTAGCCGAGGGAGGGGTGAAGCTTTCTTT. Protein: CASSQDRGSRGRGEAFF.

CDR3 loop: CASSEGDRVSGELFF. The CDR3 DNA sequence: TGTGCCAGCAGTGAAGGGGACAGGGTCTCCGGGGAGCTGTTTTTT. The J gene is TRBJ2-2, the V gene TRBV25-1; 9 positions agree with TRBD1. This CDR3 has 15 residues. Germline CDR1 MGHDK, CDR2 SYGVNS. Trimming removed 2 bases from V and 6 bases from J; junction bases left unmatched: 4.

The chain carries TRBV19 and TRBJ2-3, with D maybe TRBD2 (6 bases). Germline V gene sequence: CDR1 LNHDA, CDR2 SQIVND (reference sequence). The CDR3 sequence is 14 residues long. The V gene lost 2 bases and the J gene lost 4 bases, with 10 bases spanning the gap. This CDR3 is CASSISPGADTQYF. In nucleotides, the CDR3 is TGTGCCAGTAGTATAAGCCCGGGAGCAGATACGCAGTATTTT.

Written as DNA, the CDR3 is TGTGCCAGCTCCCGGGACAGGTACTCTGGAAACACCATATATTTT. Amino acid sequence: CASSRDRYSGNTIYF. V usage is TRBV6-5 and J usage is TRBJ1-3; 8 positions agree with TRBD1. Trimming removed 8 bases from V and 0 bases from J; junction bases left unmatched: 6. CDR1 and CDR2 from the germline V gene are MNHEY and SVGAGI. The length of the CDR3 is 15 residues.

The chain recombines TRBV10-1 with TRBJ2-7; TRBD1 aligns across 7 bases. Looked up from germline, CDR1 is WNHNN and CDR2 is SYGVQD (reference sequence). The CDR3 sequence is 15 residues long. The J segment lost 3 bases and the V segment lost 6 bases, leaving 11 bases of the junction unmatched. This CDR3 reads CASSDEDRAGYEQYF. The DNA of the CDR3 is TGCGCCAGCAGCGATGAAGACAGGGCGGGCTACGAGCAGTACTTC.

This clone was counted only a few times. The chain has TRBV3-1 (or the pseudogene TRBV3-2) and TRBJ2-7; 12 bases match TRBD2. The CDR3 totals 18 residues. V dropped 0 bases and J dropped 6; count of bases not matched to a gene: 12. Germline lookup yields CDR1 LGHDT and CDR2 YNNKEL (reference sequence). This CDR3 is CASSQERLAGVRGGEQYF. The CDR3 nucleotides are TGTGCCAGCAGCCAAGAACGACTAGCGGGAGTCCGAGGTGGCGAGCAGTACTTC.

The chain carries TRBV20-1 and TRBJ2-1, with TRBD1 matching 8 bases. The germline CDR1 and CDR2 sequences are DFQATT and SNEGSKA (reference sequence). Trimming took 6 bases from V and 15 from J; bases not matched to a gene: 7. The CDR3 length is 10 residues. CDR3 amino acids: CSAWTGWTFF. The CDR3 DNA reads TGCAGTGCCTGGACAGGGTGGACGTTCTTC.

The rearrangement joins TRBV5-1 to TRBJ1-1; D possibly corresponds to TRBD1 (5 bases). Trimming removed 0 bases at V and 11 bases at J, with 14 bases between. There are 13 residues in the CDR3. CDR1 and CDR2 (germline): SGHRS, YFSETQ. The CDR3 DNA follows: TGCGCCAGCAGCTTGGATAGGGGTCGAGTGGCTTTCTTT. Translation gives CASSLDRGRVAFF. The variable domain in full, completed from reference TRBV5-1 and TRBJ1-1, reads KAGVTQTPRYLIKTRGQQVTLSCSPISGHRSVSWYQQTPGQGLQFLFEYFSETQRNKGNFPGRFSGRQFSNSRSEMNVSTLELGDSALYLCASSLDRGRVAFFGQGTRLTVV.

This clone appeared once. V is TRBV2 and J is TRBJ2-5; TRBD2 matches at 9 bases. The V segment lost 11 bases and the J segment 4 bases; nucleotides outside the gene matches: 8. The CDR3 totals 13 residues. The germline V gene encodes CDR1 SNHLY and CDR2 FYNNEI. CDR3: CACGGEGAETQYF. CDR3 nucleotide sequence: TGTGCCTGCGGGGGGGAGGGGGCAGAGACCCAGTACTTC.

The chain has TRBV5-1 and TRBJ1-2; 10 bases fit TRBD1. CDR1 is SGHRS and CDR2 is YFSETQ in the germline V gene. Unmatched junction bases numbered 4, after V lost 3 bases and J lost 2 bases. This CDR3 is 15 amino acids long. This CDR3 is CASSSTGGSNYGYTF. For the CDR3, the DNA is TGCGCCAGCAGCTCGACAGGGGGCTCGAACTATGGCTACACCTTC.

The rearrangement links TRBV6-5 to TRBJ2-1, with TRBD2 matching 10 bases. CDR1 is MNHEY, CDR2 SVGAGI, per germline. Trimming removed 6 bases from V and 10 bases from J; junction bases left unmatched: 12. The CDR3 is 15 residues long. CDR3: CASRPGLAHAKEQFF. For the CDR3, the DNA is TGTGCCAGCAGGCCGGGACTAGCGCATGCGAAGGAGCAGTTCTTC.

CDR3: CASSRAGPYEQYF. The CDR3 DNA reads as TGTGCCAGCAGTCGGGCGGGTCCCTACGAGCAGTACTTC. V usage is TRBV27 and J usage is TRBJ2-7; D is possibly TRBD2 (5 bases). CDR1 and CDR2 from the germline V gene are MNHEY and SMNVEV (reference sequence). Trimming took off 5 bases at V and 2 bases at J, with 10 bases between the two ends. CDR3 length: 13 residues.

The table lists this clone with a count of one. The rearrangement links TRBV29-1 to TRBJ1-1; D might be TRBD1 (6 bases). This CDR3 is 10 amino acids long. V lost 4 bases and J 8 bases, leaving 8 bases between the germline ends. Germline CDR1 and CDR2: SQVTM and ANQGSEA. This chain's CDR3 is CSVGDREAFF. The CDR3 DNA sequence: TGCAGCGTTGGCGACAGGGAAGCTTTCTTT.

Here the CDR3 DNA reads TGTGCCAGCAGCCGATACCTCCGGGACACCAATGAGCAGTTCTTC. Translated: CASSRYLRDTNEQFF. This chain uses TRBV14 with TRBJ2-1, with a weak D call TRBD1 (6 bases). Trimming removed 4 bases from V and 6 bases from J, with 16 bases in between. Germline V gene lookup returns CDR1 SGHDN and CDR2 FVKESK. The CDR3 has 15 residues.

This sequence joins TRBV5-4 and TRBJ2-7, with 8 positions matching TRBD1. There are 13 residues in the CDR3. Trimming took 5 bases from V and 5 from J; bases not matched to a gene: 6. Germline loops: CDR1 SGHNT, CDR2 YYREEE (reference sequence). Written as DNA, the CDR3 is TGTGCCAGCAGGGGACAGGAGAAGGACGAGCAGTACTTC. This encodes CASRGQEKDEQYF.

V is TRBV5-6 and J is TRBJ2-3; 9 bases line up with TRBD1. V lost 4 bases, J lost 4 bases, and 10 bases stayed unmatched. The CDR3 totals 16 residues. From germline, CDR1 is SGHDT and CDR2 YYEEEE. In DNA, the CDR3 is TGTGCCAGCAGCCTCACCCAGGGACAGGGCCCAGATACGCAGTATTTT. Its protein product is CASSLTQGQGPDTQYF. The full variable domain, rest sourced from reference TRBV5-6 and TRBJ2-3, is DAGVTQSPTHLIKTRGQQVTLRCSPKSGHDTVSWYQQALGQGPQFIFQYYEEEERQRGNFPDRFSGHQFPNYSSELNVNALLLGDSALYLCASSLTQGQGPDTQYFGPGTRLTVL.

The gene calls are TRBV5-1 and TRBJ2-5; D perhaps matches TRBD2 (7 bases). The CDR3 is made up of 18 amino acids. The V and J ends lost 2 bases and 5 bases respectively, with 25 bases between them. Germline CDR1 is SGHRS and CDR2 is YFSETQ. The CDR3 protein is CASSFRPLWGGARETQYF. CDR3 DNA sequence: TGCGCCAGCAGCTTTCGACCCCTTTGGGGGGGGGCCCGGGAGACCCAGTACTTC.

This rearrangement joins TRBV13 to TRBJ2-7; 9 nucleotides align to TRBD1. In germline, CDR1 is PRHDT, CDR2 FYEKMQ (reference sequence). This CDR3 has 18 amino acids. The trim removed 6 bases at V and 7 bases at J, leaving 22 bases unmatched. The CDR3 loop is CASSQPGQGGWEREEQYF. CDR3 DNA: TGTGCCAGCAGTCAACCGGGACAGGGAGGGTGGGAGCGAGAAGAGCAGTACTTC.

V and J are TRBV24-1 and TRBJ2-1, with 13 bases aligning to TRBD2. J gave up 10 bases and V 5 bases, and 13 bases lay outside the gene matches. Germline V gene sequence: CDR1 KGHDR, CDR2 SFDVKD. There are 17 residues in the CDR3. CDR3 DNA sequence: TGTGCCACCAGTGTCTCTACGGGGACTAGCGGGGATAAAGAGCAGTTCTTC. It specifies CATSVSTGTSGDKEQFF.

V usage is TRBV20-1 and J usage is TRBJ2-1; D is possibly TRBD1 (5 bases). The CDR3 totals 11 residues. The V end was cut by 3 bases, the J end by 8 bases, with 8 bases between. CDR1 and CDR2 from the germline V gene are DFQATT and SNEGSKA (reference sequence). This CDR3 reads CSASQGDEQFF. The CDR3 nucleotides are TGCAGTGCTAGTCAGGGCGATGAGCAGTTCTTC.